This T cell receptor (beta chain) derives from a study of T-cell reconstitution after alpha-beta-depleted transplantation in children. Study conclusions and caveats: Several hundred expanded graft clones reportedly gave rise to the alpha-beta T cells present about two months after transplant. Certain patients had high TCRbeta diversity at day 60, and it came from recipient T cells and thymic progenitors that survived. Among T cells one year after transplant, newly produced cells accounted for most counts and diversity.

The TCRbeta library incorporated unique molecular identifiers. TCRdb reprocessed the PCR reads via MiXCR and lists one record per CDR3 protein. The sample holds under 750,000 distinct CDR3 sequences; 20% to 25% are singletons and the top ten take 12% to 15%. This clonotype was seen at least ten times. Its antigen is not known. The sequencing used PBMCs, mostly from graft donor cells, collected 360 days after TCRalphabeta/CD19-depleted stem cell transplant. The origin of this receptor is a boy in the first two years of life who had a stem cell transplant for acute myeloid leukemia, so the T cells may come from the graft donor.

The DNA for the CDR3 is TGTGCCAGCAGCTTATTTCCCCGGGTATTAGCGGGGGAGTCAGATACGCAGTATTTT. Protein sequence: CASSLFPRVLAGESDTQYF. This chain connects TRBV7-6 to TRBJ2-3, with 9 nucleotides matching TRBD2. CDR1 and CDR2 from the germline V gene are SGHVS and FNYEAQ. This CDR3 comprises 19 residues. V lost 2 bases, J lost 4 bases, and 16 bases stayed unmatched.